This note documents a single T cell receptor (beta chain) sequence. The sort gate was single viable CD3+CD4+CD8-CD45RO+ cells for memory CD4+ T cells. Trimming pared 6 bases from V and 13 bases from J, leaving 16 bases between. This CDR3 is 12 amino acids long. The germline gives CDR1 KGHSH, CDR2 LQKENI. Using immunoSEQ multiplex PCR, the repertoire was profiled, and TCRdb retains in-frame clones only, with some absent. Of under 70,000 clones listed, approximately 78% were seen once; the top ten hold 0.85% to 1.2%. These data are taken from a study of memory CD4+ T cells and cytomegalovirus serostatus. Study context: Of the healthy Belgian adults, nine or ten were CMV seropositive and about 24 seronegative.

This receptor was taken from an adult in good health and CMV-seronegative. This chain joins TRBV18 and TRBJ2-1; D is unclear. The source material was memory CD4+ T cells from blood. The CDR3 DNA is TGTGCCAGCTCCCCGGGTTCTATAGCCCAGTTCTTC. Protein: CASSPGSIAQFF.